Each of the 6 T cell receptor beta chains below was sequenced from the same sample in a study of long-term antiretroviral therapy in people with HIV (dated by TCRdb to the early 2020s). The immunoSEQ hsTCRB v3.0 assay was used at survey level resolution for TRB variable region sequencing. The table comes from immuneACCESS by way of TCRdb, which keeps in-frame sequences with V and J called. Part of the clones is missing from these tables; in studies checked, under half for an unresolved V gene and the rest for unknown reasons. The table for this sample lists around 16,000 clones; roughly 94% of them were counted only once. The ten largest clonotypes hold 3.5% to 5.5% of the sample. Sample: unsorted PBMCs, taken approximately 6.4 years after starting antiretroviral therapy. The source of these receptors is a woman between 45 and 65 years old with HIV.

DNA for the CDR3: TGTGCCAGCAGCCCTACCGACGGGGGTCTCGGGGAGCTGTTTTTT. This sequence encodes CASSPTDGGLGELFF. This chain uses TRBV7-8 with TRBJ2-2; D may be TRBD2 (6 bases). The germline CDR1 and CDR2 sequences are SGHVS and FQNEAQ. Trimming stripped 5 bases from V and 7 bases from J, with 17 bases between. The CDR3 totals 15 residues.

The rearrangement joins TRBV28 to TRBJ2-7; D possibly corresponds to TRBD1 (6 bases). The CDR3 extends over 15 amino acids. The germline V and J ends were trimmed by 6 bases and 4 bases, with 19 bases remaining between them. Looked up from germline, CDR1 is MDHEN and CDR2 is SYDVKM. The CDR3 spells CASRIEQGLSYEQYF. Written as DNA, the CDR3 is TGTGCCAGCAGGATAGAACAGGGTTTGTCGTACGAGCAGTACTTC. Drawing the rest from reference TRBV28 and TRBJ2-7, the complete variable domain is DVKVTQSSRYLVKRTGEKVFLECVQDMDHENMFWYRQDPGLGLRLIYFSYDVKMKEKGDIPEGYSVSREKKERFSLILESASTNQTSMYLCASRIEQGLSYEQYFGPGTRLTVT.

The chain carries TRBV11-3 and TRBJ2-3, with 8 bases fitting TRBD1. V dropped 1 base and J dropped 7; count of bases not matched to a gene: 7. The CDR3 spans 15 residues. CDR1 is SGHNT and CDR2 is YENEEA in the germline V gene. Here the CDR3 reads CASSLVGQGAYTQYF. CDR3 DNA: TGTGCCAGCAGCTTAGTGGGTCAGGGGGCATATACGCAGTATTTT. Full variable domain (outside the CDR3, taken from reference TRBV11-3 and TRBJ2-3): EAGVVQSPRYKIIEKKQPVAFWCNPISGHNTLYWYLQNLGQGPELLIRYENEEAVDDSQLPKDRFSAERLKGVDSTLKIQPAELGDSAVYLCASSLVGQGAYTQYFGPGTRLTVL.

The chain is built from TRBV10-3 and TRBJ1-5; the match to TRBD1 covers 7 bases. J lost 0 bases, V lost 5 bases, and 4 bases had no gene match. Germline V CDR1 and CDR2: ENHRY, SYGVKD. This CDR3 is built from 15 residues. The CDR3 coding sequence is TGTGCCATCAGTAGGGACAGTACTAGCAATCAGCCCCAGCATTTT. Translation gives CAISRDSTSNQPQHF.

This chain uses TRBV5-1 with TRBJ2-5; TRBD2 is a possible D gene (6 bases). Deletions cut 6 bases from V and 1 base from J, with 16 bases between. The V gene's germline CDR1 is SGHRS and CDR2 YFSETQ. This CDR3 region has 15 residues. CDR3 in DNA: TGCGCCAGCACCATAGTTGCGGGACCCCAAGAGACCCAGTACTTC. Translated, it gives CASTIVAGPQETQYF.

The gene calls are TRBV7-2 and TRBJ1-1, with no clear D. The ends were cut back, 2 bases at V and 7 bases at J, with 17 bases in the middle. Looked up from germline, CDR1 is SGHTA and CDR2 is FQGNSA. There are 15 residues in the CDR3. CDR3 coding DNA: TGTGCCAGCAGCTTAAGGCCCCAGACGGGTGGTGAAGCTTTCTTT. This encodes CASSLRPQTGGEAFF.